The clone carrying this T cell receptor (beta chain) turned up a few times. Its antigen is undetermined. This entry is derived from a study of T cell repertoires in cytomegalovirus infection. TCRdb re-called the reads with MiXCR, one entry per CDR3 protein. Of about 890,000 distinct CDR3 sequences listed, less than 35% were seen once; the top ten hold about an eighth. Germline CDR1 DFQATT, CDR2 SNEGSKA (reference sequence). This CDR3 spans 12 amino acids. The V end lost 1 base, the J end lost 5 bases, and 9 bases lay between the germline ends. The input for sequencing was cultured CD8+ T cells from PBMCs, taken from culture after CMV antigen stimulation. This receptor was identified in a human donor in good health (CMV status not recorded). Some clones in this sample may be carry-over from other donors' samples. The chain is built from TRBV20-1 and TRBJ2-7; D call uncertain. The CDR3 DNA is TGCAGTGCTAGAGGAGCTGGGAACGAGCAGTACGTC. This sequence encodes CSARGAGNEQYV.